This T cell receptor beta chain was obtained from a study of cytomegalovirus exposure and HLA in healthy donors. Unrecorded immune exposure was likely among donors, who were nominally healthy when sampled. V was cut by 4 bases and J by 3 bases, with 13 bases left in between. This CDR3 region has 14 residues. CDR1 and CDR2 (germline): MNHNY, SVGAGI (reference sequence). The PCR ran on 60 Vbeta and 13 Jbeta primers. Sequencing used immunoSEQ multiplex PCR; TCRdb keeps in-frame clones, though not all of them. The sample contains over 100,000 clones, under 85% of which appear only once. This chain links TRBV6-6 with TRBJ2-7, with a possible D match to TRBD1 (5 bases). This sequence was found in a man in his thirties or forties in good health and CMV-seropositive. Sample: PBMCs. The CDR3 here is CASSLSGWGYEQYF. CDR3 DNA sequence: TGTGCCAGCAGTTTGTCAGGGTGGGGCTACGAGCAGTACTTC.